One T cell receptor (beta chain) is described in this entry. It has no known antigen specificity. No quality values exist for individual bases; no much larger clone is one base distant. The source of the sample is a study of T cell repertoires in aging, cancer and after chemotherapy (dated by TCRdb to about 2019). Some background on the complete study: The donors fell into six age groups ranging from 30 or younger to 70 or older, and each group had at least three individuals. In the hematological group, the paired samples taken before and after chemotherapy came from chronic lymphocytic leukemia patients given fludarabine- or bendamustine-based regimens. Peripheral blood TCR beta repertoires from healthy donors and cancer patients were profiled to examine immunoaging and T cell reconstitution after chemotherapy. Alongside about 97 healthy donors serving as a reference group, the cohort included 200 to 250 cancer patients, of whom about 94 had hematological cancers and around 120 had solid cancers. About 8.3 million TCR reads were contained in the full dataset.

TCR beta rearrangements were amplified from genomic DNA extracted from peripheral blood rather than from sorted cells or RNA. V lost 2 bases and J lost 1 base; the stretch between them is 2 bases long. CDR1 and CDR2, per the germline V gene, are KGHSH and LQKENI. The CDR3 numbers 12 residues from cysteine through phenylalanine. Only the CDR3 DNA is retained, 36 bases long and in frame from the first base. Rearranged TRB sequences spanning V, D and J segments were amplified by multiplex touch-down PCR using a mixed TRB-A/B primer pool. Illumina adapters and sample indices were added to the amplicons in two consecutive PCR reactions performed with Phusion HS II polymerase. Amplicons were gel-purified with the NucleoSpin Gel and PCR Clean-up kit, then checked with Qubit and an Agilent 2100 Bioanalyzer. Sequencing of the libraries was done on an Illumina MiSeq with paired-end, single-indexed 600-cycle runs. Per the authors' processing: MiXCR versions 2.12 and 3.0.5 were used to process TRB sequences. Each unique CDR3 nucleotide sequence counted as one clone, and only productive sequences with at least two reads were retained. The repertoire metrics were Shannon diversity, evenness, clonality (defined as one minus evenness), and alpha-parameterized diversity profiles covering alpha 0 to 5. The IGoR algorithm was used to compute generation probabilities of clones in paired pre- and post-chemotherapy samples. TCRdb reran the public reads through fastp at Q25 and MiXCR, keeping productive beta chains. Rows are unified per CDR3 protein, each entry keeping the most common DNA and genes. The V and J calls follow TCRdb's processing rather than the paper's. This sample lists about 5,000 distinct CDR3 sequences; roughly 31% were detected once. The top ten hold about a fifth of the sample.

Overall results and qualifications from the work: According to the authors, the repertoire data do not allow conclusions to be drawn about immunological memory after chemotherapy. In both cancer cohorts, median generation probability rose over the chemotherapy interval, which suggests that the repertoire was reconstituted through rebound thymic output. Lymphoid organ infiltration was present in hematological cancer patients, and this infiltration may itself impair thymic emigration or peripheral T cell expansion. Significantly lower blood TCR diversity and higher clonality were observed in untreated patients with hematological or solid cancers than in age-matched healthy donors. In healthy donors, the decline in TCR diversity with age was mainly explained by loss of richness, whereas in cancer patients loss of evenness was also found to contribute.

The receptor was isolated from a human donor with a blood cancer. The donor label of this sample is uncertain. The rearrangement combines TRBV18 with TRBJ1-1, with the identity of the D gene unclear. Input material: blood. At the DNA level, the sequence is TGTGCCAGCTCACCAGAGAACACTGAAGCTTTCTTT. This encodes CASSPENTEAFF.